These T cell receptor beta chains were read from a single sample in a study of OX40 agonist ivuxolimab in advanced cancers. The data were produced by immunoSEQ multiplex PCR, yet TCRdb's version contains in-frame clones alone and is incomplete. The data contain about 89,000 clones, 70% to 90% of them seen just once; the ten biggest clones take up 0.25% to 0.35%. This sample comprised CD4+ or CD8+ T cells sorted from blood, obtained in a trial of the OX40 agonist ivuxolimab. The source is an adult with an advanced solid tumor such as melanoma, head and neck, liver or kidney cancer. CDR3s leave out the opening cysteine and the closing phenylalanine or tryptophan.

v_gene	j_gene	CDR3aa
TRBV19	TRBJ1-1	ASSIQGTGTEAF
TRBV9	TRBJ2-3	ASSVAIWRGASTDTQY
TRBV5-1	TRBJ2-6	ASRPGLSSGANVLT
TRBV19	TRBJ1-5	AGGEQPQH
TRBV12-5	TRBJ1-2	ASGLQYGYT
TRBV5-1	TRBJ2-5	ASWGQGRTGETQY
TRBV4-3	TRBJ2-2	ASSQDRGGGGELF
TRBV15	TRBJ2-7	ATSRVLAGVYEQY
TRBV9	TRBJ2-5	ASSVGAGDQETQY
TRBV27	TRBJ2-5	ASSSGTRGGQETQY
TRBV7-2	TRBJ1-4	ASSSGQGGGEKLF
TRBV11-2	TRBJ1-2	ASSSQYYGYT
TRBV11-3	TRBJ2-2	ASSLDQRRTGELF
TRBV7-9	TRBJ2-7	ASSSYGYEQY
TRBV5-6	TRBJ1-5	ASSLQGIVYSNQPQH
TRBV4-1	TRBJ2-1	ASSQATGHIEQF
TRBV6-1	TRBJ1-1	ASSFKYTEAF
TRBV18	TRBJ2-3	ASSPPGSGQGADTQY
TRBV5-1	TRBJ2-5	ASSQRSGGARETQY
TRBV7-9	TRBJ2-7	ASSASGGGLY
TRBV5-4	TRBJ2-7	ASSSDSEQY
TRBV5-1	TRBJ2-7	ASSLAGGSRQY
TRBV18	TRBJ1-6	ASSYGGLLSQGANNSPLH
TRBV6-5	TRBJ1-6	ASSLGTGGNSPLH
TRBV5-4	TRBJ2-1	ASSIGWGDEQF
TRBV7-2	TRBJ1-6	ASSLGGRITGSPLH
TRBV5-1	TRBJ2-5	ASSAGFRETQY
TRBV15	TRBJ2-2	ATSRADRAGTGELF
TRBV9	TRBJ2-2	ASSVEGTGELF
TRBV10-3	TRBJ2-1	AMEGTNDYNEQF
TRBV5-1	TRBJ2-1	ASGTSGGANEQF
TRBV29-1	TRBJ2-7	SVRILGGGEQY
TRBV4-1	TRBJ2-3	ASSQAGRGMRDTQY
TRBV5-6	TRBJ1-5	ATPRPGTGEYSNQPQH
TRBV7-2	TRBJ2-7	ASSLVGTISYEQY
TRBV7-9	TRBJ1-2	ASSLEGGNYGYT
TRBV7-2	TRBJ1-1	ASSPYVMGSEAF
TRBV15	TRBJ2-3	ATSRAGDRSTDTQY
TRBV5-6	TRBJ2-7	ASSLWGSSYEQY
TRBV6-5	TRBJ1-2	ASSPPDSYGYT
TRBV7-6	TRBJ1-2	ASSLTDRGVYGYT
TRBV5-4	TRBJ2-7	ASRGPGTTYEQY
TRBV30	TRBJ2-1	ACNRDRGNEQF
TRBV5-4	TRBJ2-3	ASSLDGGTITDTQY
TRBV27	TRBJ2-3	ASSLSRLAGYRSTDTQY
TRBV19	TRBJ2-3	ASRSGGASPTDTQY
TRBV18	TRBJ1-4	ASSLATNEKLF
TRBV2	TRBJ1-1	ASKSDGLTEAF
TRBV5-1	TRBJ1-1	ASSFKGQNTEAF
TRBV6-5	TRBJ2-7	ASSYSPVGSYEQY
TRBV5-6	TRBJ2-1	ASSARGPAQF
TRBV29-1	TRBJ2-5	SVTPGTSQETQY
TRBV13	TRBJ1-6	ASSFSNNSPLH
TRBV7-9	TRBJ1-1	ASSPSASFILLGTEAF
TRBV6-7	TRBJ2-6	ASSYSGQGIGANVLT